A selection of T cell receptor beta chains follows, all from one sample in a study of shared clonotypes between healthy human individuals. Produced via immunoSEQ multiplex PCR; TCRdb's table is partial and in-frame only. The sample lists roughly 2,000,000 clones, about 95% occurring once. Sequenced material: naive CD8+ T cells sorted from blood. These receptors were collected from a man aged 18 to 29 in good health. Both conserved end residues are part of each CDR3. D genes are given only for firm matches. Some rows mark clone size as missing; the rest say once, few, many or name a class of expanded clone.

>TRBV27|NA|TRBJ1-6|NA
TGTGCCAGCAGTTTATGGGGGGGCTCCTATAATTCACCCCTCCACTTT
CASSLWGGSYNSPLHF
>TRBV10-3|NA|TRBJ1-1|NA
TGTGCCATCAGTGATGGCAGGACGAACACTGAAGCTTTCTTT
CAISDGRTNTEAFF
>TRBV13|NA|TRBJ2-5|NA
TGTGCCAGCAGCTTAGGACAGTGGGGGCAAGAGACCCAGTACTTC
CASSLGQWGQETQYF
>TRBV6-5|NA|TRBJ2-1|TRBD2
TGTGCCACCGGGGGGATTCATGAGCAGTTCTTC
CATGGIHEQFF
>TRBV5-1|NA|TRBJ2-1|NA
TGCGCCAGCAGCTTCGGTCAGGGGGGCGTAAATGAGCAGTTCTTC
CASSFGQGGVNEQFF
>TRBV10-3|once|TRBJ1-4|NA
TGTGCCATCAGTGGGGAGTCAAATGAAAAACTGTTTTTT
CAISGESNEKLFF
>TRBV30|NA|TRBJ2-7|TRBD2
TGTGCCTGGGATCAGACTAGCGGAGCCTACGAGCAGTACTTC
CAWDQTSGAYEQYF
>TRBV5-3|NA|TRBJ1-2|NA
TGTGCCAGAAGCTTGGTATCGGAGTTTTTTAACTATGGCTACACCTTC
CARSLVSEFFNYGYTF
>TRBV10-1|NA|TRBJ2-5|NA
TGCGCCAGCAGTGAGTCGAACAGAGAGACCCAGTACTTC
CASSESNRETQYF
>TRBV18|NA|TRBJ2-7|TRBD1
TGTGCCAGCTCAAGAACAGGGGGCGCGGACGAGCAGTACTTC
CASSRTGGADEQYF
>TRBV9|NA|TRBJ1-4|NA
TGTGCCAGCAGCGCTTCAGGGGCAACTAATGAAAAACTGTTTTTT
CASSASGATNEKLFF
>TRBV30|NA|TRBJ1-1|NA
TGTGCCTGGAGTGCGTCGGGCGCTGAAGCTTTCTTT
CAWSASGAEAFF
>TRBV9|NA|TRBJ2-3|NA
TGTGCCAGCAGCGTAGTAGCCGATCCTAGCACAGATACGCAGTATTTT
CASSVVADPSTDTQYF
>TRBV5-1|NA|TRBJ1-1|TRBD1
TGCGCCAGCAGCTTCGGACAGGGAGGCACTGAAGCTTTCTTT
CASSFGQGGTEAFF
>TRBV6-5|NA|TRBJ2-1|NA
TGTGCCAGCAGTTGGGGACTTGACAATGAGCAGTTCTTC
CASSWGLDNEQFF
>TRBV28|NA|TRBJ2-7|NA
TGTGCCAGCAGCGGGGCGGGGGCCGCCTTGACCTACGAGCAGTACTTC
CASSGAGAALTYEQYF
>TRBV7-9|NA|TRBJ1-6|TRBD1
TGTGCCAGCAGCCCCGACAGGGATAATTCACCCCTCCACTTT
CASSPDRDNSPLHF
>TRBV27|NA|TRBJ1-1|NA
TGTGCCAGCAGCCTGGCAGGGTCCAACACTGAAGCTTTCTTT
CASSLAGSNTEAFF
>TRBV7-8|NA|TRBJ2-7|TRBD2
TGTGCCAGCAGCATTAGCGGGAGAGGCTACGAGCAGTACTTC
CASSISGRGYEQYF
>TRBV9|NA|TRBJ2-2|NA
TGTGCCAGCAGCGTAGGAGGGACCCTAAACACCGGGGAGCTGTTTTTT
CASSVGGTLNTGELFF
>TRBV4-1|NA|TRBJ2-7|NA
TGCGCCAGCAGCCAAGAGACAGCTATTACCTCCTACGAGCAGTACTTC
CASSQETAITSYEQYF
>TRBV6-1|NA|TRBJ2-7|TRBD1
TGTGCCAGCACTGGGACAGGGAAGCCCTACGAGCAGTACTTC
CASTGTGKPYEQYF
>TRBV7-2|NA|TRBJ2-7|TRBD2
TGTGCCAGCAGCTTAGGTCGACTAGCGCCCTCCTACGAGCAGTACTTC
CASSLGRLAPSYEQYF
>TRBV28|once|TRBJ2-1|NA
TGTGCCAGCAGTTTTCGGGGGAACAATGAGCAGTTCTTC
CASSFRGNNEQFF
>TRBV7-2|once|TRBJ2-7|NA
TGTGCCAGCAGCTATGGACTGTCACCCCTATACGAGCAGTACTTC
CASSYGLSPLYEQYF
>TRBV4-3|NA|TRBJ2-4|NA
TGCGCCAGCAGCCAGGGGGCCTCGTCAAACATTCAGTACTTC
CASSQGASSNIQYF
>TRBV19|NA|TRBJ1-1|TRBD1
TGTGCCAGTAGGGGTGGGACAGCGATGAACACTGAAGCTTTCTTT
CASRGGTAMNTEAFF
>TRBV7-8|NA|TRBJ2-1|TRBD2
TGTGCCAGCAGCTTAGATTCGGGAGGCTTGGCTGAGCAGTTCTTC
CASSLDSGGLAEQFF
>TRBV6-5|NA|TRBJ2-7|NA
TGTGCCAGCAGTTTCGGGGTAGCGGAAGCCTACGAGCAGTACTTC
CASSFGVAEAYEQYF
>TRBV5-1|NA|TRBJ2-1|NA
TGCGCCAGCAGCTCGACTGGGGATGAGCAGTTCTTC
CASSSTGDEQFF
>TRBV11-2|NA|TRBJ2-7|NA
TGTGCCAGCAGCTTAGCGGACGGTTACGAGCAGTACTTC
CASSLADGYEQYF
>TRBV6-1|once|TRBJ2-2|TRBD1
TGTGCCAGCAGAGCAGGGGGCCCAAACACCGGGGAGCTGTTTTTT
CASRAGGPNTGELFF
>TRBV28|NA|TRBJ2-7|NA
TGTGCCAGCAGTTCCAGCGGGTCTGCCCCCTACGAGCAGTACTTC
CASSSSGSAPYEQYF
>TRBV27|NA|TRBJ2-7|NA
TGTGCCAGCAGTTTATTAGGAGGGAACGAGCAGTACTTC
CASSLLGGNEQYF
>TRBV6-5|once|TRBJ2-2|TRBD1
TGTGCCGGCGTGCGGACAGGGCTAAACACCGGGGAGCTGTTTTTT
CAGVRTGLNTGELFF
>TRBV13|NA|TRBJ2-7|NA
TGTGCCAGCAGCCCCGCTAGCGACTCCTACGAGCAGTACTTC
CASSPASDSYEQYF
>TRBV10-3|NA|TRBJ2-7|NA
TGTGCCATCAGTGAGCCGGGACTCGCCGAGCAGTACTTC
CAISEPGLAEQYF
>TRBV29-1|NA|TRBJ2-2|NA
TGCAGCGTTGAAGTCGACCGACCCGAGGTCACCGGGGAGCTGTTTTTT
CSVEVDRPEVTGELFF
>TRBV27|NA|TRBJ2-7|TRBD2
TGTGCCAGCAGCCCCTCTAGCGGGACCTACTCCTACGAGCAGTACTTC
CASSPSSGTYSYEQYF
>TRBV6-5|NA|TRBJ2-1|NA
TGTGCCAGCAGTAGCGGGACAGGACACAATGAGCAGTTCTTC
CASSSGTGHNEQFF
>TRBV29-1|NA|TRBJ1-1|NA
TGCAGCGTGGCGGGAGGCATGAACACTGAAGCTTTCTTT
CSVAGGMNTEAFF
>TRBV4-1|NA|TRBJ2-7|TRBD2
TGCGCCAGCAGCCAAGACCCTAGCGGGGGAACTTACGAGCAGTACTTC
CASSQDPSGGTYEQYF
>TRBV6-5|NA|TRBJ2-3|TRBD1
TGTGCCAGCAGACCGGGACAGGGGGTCACAGATACGCAGTATTTT
CASRPGQGVTDTQYF
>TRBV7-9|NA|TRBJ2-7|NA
TGTGCCAGCAGCTTACTTGCATACGAGCAGTACTTC
CASSLLAYEQYF
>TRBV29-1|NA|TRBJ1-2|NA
TGCAGCGTTGAGTCCCAGGAGGGGTTGAGTAGTGGCTACACCTTC
CSVESQEGLSSGYTF
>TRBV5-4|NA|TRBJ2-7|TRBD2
TGTGCCAGCAGCCGGGGACTAGCGGGAGTCGACGAGCAGTACTTC
CASSRGLAGVDEQYF
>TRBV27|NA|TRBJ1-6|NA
TGTGCCAGCAGTTTTTCGGTGGCCGTAAGGAATTCACCCCTCCACTTT
CASSFSVAVRNSPLHF
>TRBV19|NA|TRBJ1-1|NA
TGTGCCAGTAGTATAGACGAAGAGGGCCTGATTAACACTGAAGCTTTCTTT
CASSIDEEGLINTEAFF
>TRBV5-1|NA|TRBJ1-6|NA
TGCGCCAGCACCGAATCGTTCATTGGGAGAATAGGGAACTCACCCCTCCACTTT
CASTESFIGRIGNSPLHF
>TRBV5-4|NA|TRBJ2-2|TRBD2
TGTGCCAGCAGCTTGGGGCTAGCGGGGGGGAACACCGGGGAGCTGTTTTTT
CASSLGLAGGNTGELFF
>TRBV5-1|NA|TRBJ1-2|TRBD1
TGCGCCAGCAGGGCCGGGACAGGGGATGGCTACACCTTC
CASRAGTGDGYTF
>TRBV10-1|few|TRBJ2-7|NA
TGCGCCAGCAGTGATGGGGTGTACGAGCAGTACTTC
CASSDGVYEQYF
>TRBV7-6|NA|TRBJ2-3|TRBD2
TGTGCCAGCAGCCTAGCGGGAGGGCCTCCAGATACGCAGTATTTT
CASSLAGGPPDTQYF
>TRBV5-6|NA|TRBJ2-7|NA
TGTGCCAGCAGCGGGGGACTGGCGGGCTACGAGCAGTACTTC
CASSGGLAGYEQYF